This T cell receptor (beta chain) was sequenced in a study of T cell clonotyping in hematopoietic cell transplantation. Clones were read by immunoSEQ multiplex PCR, and TCRdb kept only the in-frame ones, dropping some. The sample has 25,000 to 35,000 clones; about 92% are singletons. This sample's time point: recipient sample about 28 days before transplant, after cytoreduction. Trimming removed 5 bases from V and 9 bases from J, with 20 bases in between. The CDR3 runs 14 residues. Germline loops: CDR1 LNHDA, CDR2 SQIVND (reference sequence). The clonotype comes from a man in his fifties or sixties with acute myeloid leukemia. Some clones in this sample may be carry-over from other donors' samples. Sequenced material: peripheral blood mononuclear cells, taken before stem cell transplant. The J gene is TRBJ2-7, the V gene TRBV19, with D possibly TRBD1 on 6 matching bases. The CDR3 reads CASSLTGPDGPQYF. CDR3 DNA: TGTGCCAGTAGTTTGACAGGCCCCGACGGCCCGCAGTACTTC.